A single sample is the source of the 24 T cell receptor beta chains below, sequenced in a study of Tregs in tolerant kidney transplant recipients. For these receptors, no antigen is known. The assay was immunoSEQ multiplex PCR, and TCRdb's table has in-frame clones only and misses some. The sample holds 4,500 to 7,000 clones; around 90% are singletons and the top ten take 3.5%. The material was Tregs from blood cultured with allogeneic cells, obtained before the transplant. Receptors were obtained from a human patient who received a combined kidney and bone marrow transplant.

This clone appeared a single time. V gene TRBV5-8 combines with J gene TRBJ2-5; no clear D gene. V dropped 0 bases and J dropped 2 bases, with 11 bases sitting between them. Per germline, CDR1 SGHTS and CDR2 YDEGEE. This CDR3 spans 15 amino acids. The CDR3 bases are TGTGCCAGCAGCTTGGGCCACGGATCTCAAGAGACCCAGTACTTC. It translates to CASSLGHGSQETQYF.

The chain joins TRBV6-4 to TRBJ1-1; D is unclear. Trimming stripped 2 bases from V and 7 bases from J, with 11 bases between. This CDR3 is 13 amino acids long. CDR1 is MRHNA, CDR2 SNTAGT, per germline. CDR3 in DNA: TGTGCCAGCAGTGACCGGCGCGGCGGTGAAGCTTTCTTT. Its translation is CASSDRRGGEAFF.

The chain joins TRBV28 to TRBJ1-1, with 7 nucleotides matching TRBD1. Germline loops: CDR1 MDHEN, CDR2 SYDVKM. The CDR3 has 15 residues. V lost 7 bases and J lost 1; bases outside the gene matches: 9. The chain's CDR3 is CASIQSGTANTEAFF. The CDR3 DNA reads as TGTGCCAGCATTCAATCCGGGACAGCGAACACTGAAGCTTTCTTT.

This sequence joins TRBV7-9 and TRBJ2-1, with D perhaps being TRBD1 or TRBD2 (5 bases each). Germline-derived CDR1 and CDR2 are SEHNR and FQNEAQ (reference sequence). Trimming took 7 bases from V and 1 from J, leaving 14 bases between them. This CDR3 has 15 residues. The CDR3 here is CASIPTRGSYNEQFF. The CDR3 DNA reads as TGTGCCAGCATCCCTACGAGGGGATCCTACAATGAGCAGTTCTTC. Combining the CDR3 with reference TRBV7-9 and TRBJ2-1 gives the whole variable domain DTGVSQNPRHKITKRGQNVTFRCDPISEHNRLYWYRQTLGQGPEFLTYFQNEAQLEKSRLLSDRFSAERPKGSFSTLEIQRTEQGDSAMYLCASIPTRGSYNEQFFGPGTRLTVL.

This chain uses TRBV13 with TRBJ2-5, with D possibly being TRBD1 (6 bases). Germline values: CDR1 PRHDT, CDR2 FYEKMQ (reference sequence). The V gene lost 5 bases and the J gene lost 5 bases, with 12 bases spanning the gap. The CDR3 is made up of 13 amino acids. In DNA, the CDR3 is TGTGCCAGCAGCCCTAGACAGGCCGAGACCCAGTACTTC. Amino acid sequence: CASSPRQAETQYF.

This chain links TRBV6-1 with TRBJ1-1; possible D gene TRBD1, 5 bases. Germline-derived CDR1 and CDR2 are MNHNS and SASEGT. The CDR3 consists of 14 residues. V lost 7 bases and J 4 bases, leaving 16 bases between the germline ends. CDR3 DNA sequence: TGTGCCAGCACGTGGAGGCGGGGCGGCACTGAAGCTTTCTTT. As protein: CASTWRRGGTEAFF.

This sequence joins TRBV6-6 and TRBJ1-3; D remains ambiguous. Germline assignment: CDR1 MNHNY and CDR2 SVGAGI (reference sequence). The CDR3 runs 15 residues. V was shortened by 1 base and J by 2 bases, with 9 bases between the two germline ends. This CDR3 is CASSYFQDAGNTIYF. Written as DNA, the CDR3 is TGTGCCAGCAGTTACTTTCAGGACGCTGGAAACACCATATATTTT.

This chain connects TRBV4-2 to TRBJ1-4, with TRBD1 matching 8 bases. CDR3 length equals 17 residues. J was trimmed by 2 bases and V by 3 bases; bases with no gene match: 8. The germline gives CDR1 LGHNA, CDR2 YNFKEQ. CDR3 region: CASSHPDRVGTNEKLFF. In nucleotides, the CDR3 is TGTGCCAGCAGCCATCCGGACAGGGTGGGGACTAATGAAAAACTGTTTTTT.

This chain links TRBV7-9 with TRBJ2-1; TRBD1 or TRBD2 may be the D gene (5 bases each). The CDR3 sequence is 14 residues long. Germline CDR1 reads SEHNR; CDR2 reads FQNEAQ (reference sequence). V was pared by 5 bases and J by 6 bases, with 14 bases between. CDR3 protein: CASSLGVSGNEQFF. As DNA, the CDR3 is TGTGCCAGCAGCCTGGGGGTTTCCGGCAATGAGCAGTTCTTC.

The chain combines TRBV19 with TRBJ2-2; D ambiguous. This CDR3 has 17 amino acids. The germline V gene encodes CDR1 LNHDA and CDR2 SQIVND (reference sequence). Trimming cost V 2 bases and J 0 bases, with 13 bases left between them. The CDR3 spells CASSIPRGASNTGELFF. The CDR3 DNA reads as TGTGCCAGTAGTATACCCCGTGGAGCCTCGAACACCGGGGAGCTGTTTTTT.

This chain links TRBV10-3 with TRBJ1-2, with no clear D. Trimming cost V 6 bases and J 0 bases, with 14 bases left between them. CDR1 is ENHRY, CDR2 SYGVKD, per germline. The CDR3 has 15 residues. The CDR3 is CAISPNPRANYGYTF. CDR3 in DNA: TGTGCCATCAGCCCCAATCCTAGGGCTAACTATGGCTACACCTTC.

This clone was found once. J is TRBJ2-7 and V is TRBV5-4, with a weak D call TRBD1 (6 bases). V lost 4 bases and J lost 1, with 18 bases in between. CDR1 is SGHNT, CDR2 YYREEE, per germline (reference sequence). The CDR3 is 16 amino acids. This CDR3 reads CASSLGQQGISYEQYF. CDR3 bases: TGTGCCAGCAGCCTTGGGCAACAGGGAATATCCTACGAGCAGTACTTC.

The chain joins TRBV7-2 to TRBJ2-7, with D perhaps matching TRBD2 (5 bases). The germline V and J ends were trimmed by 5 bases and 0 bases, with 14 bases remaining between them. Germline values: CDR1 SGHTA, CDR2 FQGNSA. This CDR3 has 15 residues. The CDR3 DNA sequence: TGTGCCAGCAGCCGAGCGGCATCCAGCTCCTACGAGCAGTACTTC. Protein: CASSRAASSSYEQYF.

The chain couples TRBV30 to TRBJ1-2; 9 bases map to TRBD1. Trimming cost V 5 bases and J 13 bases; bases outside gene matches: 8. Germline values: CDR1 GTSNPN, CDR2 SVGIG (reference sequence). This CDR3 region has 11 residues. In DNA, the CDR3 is TGTGCCTGGTCCAGGACAGGGGCTTGCACCTTC. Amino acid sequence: CAWSRTGACTF.

The CDR3 DNA reads as TGTGCCAGCTCACCATTGCAGGGGGCGCAAGTCCCCGGGGAGCTGTTTTTT. Its translation: CASSPLQGAQVPGELFF. This sequence joins TRBV18 and TRBJ2-2; 8 nucleotides match TRBD1. The germline gives CDR1 KGHSH, CDR2 LQKENI. CDR3 length: 17 amino acids. The J segment lost 6 bases and the V segment lost 2 bases, leaving 11 bases of the junction unmatched. Using reference TRBV18 and TRBJ2-2 for the parts outside the CDR3, the full variable domain is NAGVMQNPRHLVRRRGQEARLRCSPMKGHSHVYWYRQLPEEGLKFMVYLQKENIIDESGMPKERFSAEFPKEGPSILRIQQVVRGDSAAYFCASSPLQGAQVPGELFFGEGSRLTVL.

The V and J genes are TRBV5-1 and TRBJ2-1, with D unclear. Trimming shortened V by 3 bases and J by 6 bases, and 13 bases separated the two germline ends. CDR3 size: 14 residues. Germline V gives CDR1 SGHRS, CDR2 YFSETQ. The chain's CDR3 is CASSYAQVSNEQFF. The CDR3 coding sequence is TGCGCCAGCAGCTACGCACAAGTAAGCAATGAGCAGTTCTTC.

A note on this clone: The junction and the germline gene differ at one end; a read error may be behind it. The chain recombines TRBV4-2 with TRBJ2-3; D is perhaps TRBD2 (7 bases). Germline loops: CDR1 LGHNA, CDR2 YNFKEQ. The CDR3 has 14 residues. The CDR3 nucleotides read TGTGCCAGCAGCCAAGGGGGGGGCACATATACGCAGTATTTT. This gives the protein CASSQGGGTYTQYF.

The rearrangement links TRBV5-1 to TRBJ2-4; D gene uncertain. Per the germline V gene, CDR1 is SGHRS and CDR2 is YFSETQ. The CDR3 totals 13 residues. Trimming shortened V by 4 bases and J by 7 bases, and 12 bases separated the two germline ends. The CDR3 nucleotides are TGCGCCAGCAGCCCTCGCCTTCGGAACATTCAGTACTTC. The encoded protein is CASSPRLRNIQYF.

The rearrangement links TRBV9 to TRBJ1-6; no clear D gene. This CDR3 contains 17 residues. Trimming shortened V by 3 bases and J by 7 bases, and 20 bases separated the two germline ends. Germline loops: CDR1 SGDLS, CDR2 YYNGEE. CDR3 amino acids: CASSGMEGRTTNSPLHF. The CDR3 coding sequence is TGTGCCAGCAGCGGGATGGAGGGAAGGACGACCAATTCACCCCTCCACTTT.

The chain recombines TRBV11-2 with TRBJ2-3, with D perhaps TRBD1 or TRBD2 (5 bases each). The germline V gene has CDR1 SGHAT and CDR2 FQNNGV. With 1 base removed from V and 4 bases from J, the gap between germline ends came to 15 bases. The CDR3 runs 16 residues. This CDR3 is CASSLGRRGDADTQYF. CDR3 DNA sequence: TGTGCCAGCAGCTTAGGACGGAGAGGGGACGCAGATACGCAGTATTTT. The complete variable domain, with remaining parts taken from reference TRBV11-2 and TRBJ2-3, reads EAGVAQSPRYKIIEKRQSVAFWCNPISGHATLYWYQQILGQGPKLLIQFQNNGVVDDSQLPKDRFSAERLKGVDSTLKIQPAKLEDSAVYLCASSLGRRGDADTQYFGPGTRLTVL.

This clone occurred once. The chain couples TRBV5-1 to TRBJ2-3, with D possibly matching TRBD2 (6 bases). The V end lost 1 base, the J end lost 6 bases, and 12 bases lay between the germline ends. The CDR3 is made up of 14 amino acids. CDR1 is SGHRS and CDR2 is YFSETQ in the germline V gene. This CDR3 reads CASSLPGRWDTQYF. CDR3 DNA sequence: TGCGCCAGCAGCTTGCCCGGGAGATGGGATACGCAGTATTTT.

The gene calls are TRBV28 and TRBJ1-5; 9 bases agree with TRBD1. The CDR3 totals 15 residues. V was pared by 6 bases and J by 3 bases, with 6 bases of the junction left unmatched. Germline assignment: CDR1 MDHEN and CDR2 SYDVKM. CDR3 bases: TGTGCCAGCAGCCCGGGGACAGGGCACAATCAGCCCCAGCATTTT. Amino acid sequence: CASSPGTGHNQPQHF.

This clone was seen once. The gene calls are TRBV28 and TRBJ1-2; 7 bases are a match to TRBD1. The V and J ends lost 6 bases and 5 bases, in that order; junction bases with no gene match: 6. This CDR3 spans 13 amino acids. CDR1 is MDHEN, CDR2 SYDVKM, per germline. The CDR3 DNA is TGTGCCAGCAGGGACCAGGGGGTGTATGGCTACACCTTC. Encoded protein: CASRDQGVYGYTF.

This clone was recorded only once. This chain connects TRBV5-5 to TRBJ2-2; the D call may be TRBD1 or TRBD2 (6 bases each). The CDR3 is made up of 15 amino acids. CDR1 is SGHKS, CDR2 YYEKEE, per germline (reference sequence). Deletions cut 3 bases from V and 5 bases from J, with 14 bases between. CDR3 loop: CASSSRQAGTGELFF. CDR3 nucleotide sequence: TGTGCCAGCAGCTCAAGACAGGCGGGGACCGGGGAGCTGTTTTTT.